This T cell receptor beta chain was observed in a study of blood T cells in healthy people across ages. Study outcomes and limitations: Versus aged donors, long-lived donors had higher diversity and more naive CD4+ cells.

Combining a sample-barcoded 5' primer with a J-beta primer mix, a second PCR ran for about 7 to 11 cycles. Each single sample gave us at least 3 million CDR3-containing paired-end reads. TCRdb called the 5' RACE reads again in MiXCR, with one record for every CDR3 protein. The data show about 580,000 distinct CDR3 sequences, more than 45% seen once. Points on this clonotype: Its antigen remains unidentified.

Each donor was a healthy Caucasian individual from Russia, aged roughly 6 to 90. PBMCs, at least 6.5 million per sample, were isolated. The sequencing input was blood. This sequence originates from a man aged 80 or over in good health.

This CDR3 reads CASSLLQLSGYYGYTF. In DNA form, the CDR3 reads TGTGCCAGCAGCTTACTACAGCTCAGCGGTTACTATGGCTACACCTTC. The chain links TRBV11-2 to TRBJ1-2; D not resolved. There are 16 residues in the CDR3. Trimming removed 2 bases from V and 3 bases from J, with 16 bases in between. Germline CDR1 SGHAT, CDR2 FQNNGV.